This T cell receptor beta chain was sequenced in a study of blood T cells in healthy people across ages. Study-wide results and limits: Naive T cell percentage showed a strong correlation with the diversity of TCR beta.

Every participating donor contributed roughly 10 milliliters of peripheral blood through a draw. Note on this clonotype: Its antigen is not identified. The junction differs from germline at one of its ends, possibly a read error.

A sample-barcoded 5' primer and a J-beta primer mix were used in a second PCR of roughly 6 to 11 cycles. Each CDR3 protein is one row after TCRdb ran MiXCR on the 5' RACE reads. The repertoire holds more than 800,000 distinct CDR3 sequences, 40% to 45% seen once, with about 19% in the top ten. This CDR3 comprises 13 residues. From germline, CDR1 is SGDLS and CDR2 YYNGEE. Material: blood. The chain is built from TRBV9 and TRBJ2-3; D is uncertain. The clonotype originates from a woman aged 55-70 years in good health. The CDR3 DNA reads as TGTGCCGGCAGCGTCGAGGTTCCAGATACGCAGTATTTT. Protein sequence: CAGSVEVPDTQYF.